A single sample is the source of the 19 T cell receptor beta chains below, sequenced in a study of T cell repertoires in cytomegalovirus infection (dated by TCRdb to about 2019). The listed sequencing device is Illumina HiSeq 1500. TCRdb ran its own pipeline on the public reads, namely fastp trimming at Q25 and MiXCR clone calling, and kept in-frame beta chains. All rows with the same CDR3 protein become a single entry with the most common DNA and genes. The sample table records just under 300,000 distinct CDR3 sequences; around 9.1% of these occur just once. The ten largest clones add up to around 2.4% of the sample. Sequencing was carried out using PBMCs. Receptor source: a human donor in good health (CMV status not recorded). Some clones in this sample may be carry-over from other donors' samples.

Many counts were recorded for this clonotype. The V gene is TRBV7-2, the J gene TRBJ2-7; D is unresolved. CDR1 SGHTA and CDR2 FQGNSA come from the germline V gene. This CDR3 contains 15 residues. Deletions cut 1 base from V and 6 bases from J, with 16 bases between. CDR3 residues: CASSLDRSRPAEQYV. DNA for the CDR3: TGTGCCAGCAGCTTAGATCGCTCACGACCGGCCGAGCAGTACGTC.

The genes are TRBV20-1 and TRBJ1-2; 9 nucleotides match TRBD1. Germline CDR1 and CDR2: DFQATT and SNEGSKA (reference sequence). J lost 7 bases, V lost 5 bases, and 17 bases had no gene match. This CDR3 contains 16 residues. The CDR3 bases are TGCAGTGCTTTCACGGGACAGGGAGTTATGAAGGCTGGCTACACCTTC. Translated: CSAFTGQGVMKAGYTF.

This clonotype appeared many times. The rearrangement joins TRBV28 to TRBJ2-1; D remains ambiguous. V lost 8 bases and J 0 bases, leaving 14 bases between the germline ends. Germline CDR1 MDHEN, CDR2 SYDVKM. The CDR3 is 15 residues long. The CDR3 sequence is CASQTRRSSYNEQFF. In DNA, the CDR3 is TGTGCCAGCCAGACTCGTCGGAGCTCCTACAATGAGCAGTTCTTC.

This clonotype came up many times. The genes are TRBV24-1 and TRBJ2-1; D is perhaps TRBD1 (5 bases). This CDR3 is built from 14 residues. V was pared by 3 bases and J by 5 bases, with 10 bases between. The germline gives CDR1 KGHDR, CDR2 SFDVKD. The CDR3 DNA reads TGTGCCACCAGTGATCCGCAGGGAAACAATGAGCAGTTCTTC. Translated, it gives CATSDPQGNNEQFF.

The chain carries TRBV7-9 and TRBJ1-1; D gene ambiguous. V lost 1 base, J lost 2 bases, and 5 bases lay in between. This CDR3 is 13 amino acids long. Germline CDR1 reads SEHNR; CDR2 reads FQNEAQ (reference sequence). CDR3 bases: TGTGCCAGCAGCTTAGAATACAACACTGAAGCTTTCTTT. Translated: CASSLEYNTEAFF.

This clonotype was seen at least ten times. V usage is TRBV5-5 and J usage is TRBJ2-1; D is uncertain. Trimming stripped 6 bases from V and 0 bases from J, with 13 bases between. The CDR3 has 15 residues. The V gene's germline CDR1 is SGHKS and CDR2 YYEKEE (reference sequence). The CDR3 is CASTPGESSYNEQFF. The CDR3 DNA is TGTGCCAGCACCCCGGGCGAGAGCTCCTACAATGAGCAGTTCTTC.

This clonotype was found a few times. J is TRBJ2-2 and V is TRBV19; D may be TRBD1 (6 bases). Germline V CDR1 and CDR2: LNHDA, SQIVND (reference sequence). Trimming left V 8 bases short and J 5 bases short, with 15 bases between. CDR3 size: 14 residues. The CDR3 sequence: CASGGQTGTGELFF. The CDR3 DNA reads TGTGCCAGTGGAGGACAGACGGGTACCGGGGAGCTGTTTTTT. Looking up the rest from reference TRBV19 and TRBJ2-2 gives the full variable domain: DGGITQSPKYLFRKEGQNVTLSCEQNLNHDAMYWYRQDPGQGLRLIYYSQIVNDFQKGDIAEGYSVSREKKESFPLTVTSAQKNPTAFYLCASGGQTGTGELFFGEGSRLTVL.

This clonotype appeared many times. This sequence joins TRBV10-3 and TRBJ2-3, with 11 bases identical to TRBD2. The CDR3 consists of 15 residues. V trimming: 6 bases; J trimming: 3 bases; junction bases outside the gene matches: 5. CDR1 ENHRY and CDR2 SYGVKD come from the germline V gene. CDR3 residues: CAIRTSGGETDTQYF. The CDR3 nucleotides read TGTGCCATCAGAACTAGCGGGGGTGAGACAGATACGCAGTATTTT.

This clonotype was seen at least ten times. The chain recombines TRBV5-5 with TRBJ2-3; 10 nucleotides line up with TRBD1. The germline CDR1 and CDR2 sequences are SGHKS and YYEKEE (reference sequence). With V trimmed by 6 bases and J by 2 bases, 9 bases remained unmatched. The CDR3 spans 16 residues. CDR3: CASTLGGQGITDTQYF. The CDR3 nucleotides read TGTGCCAGCACGCTCGGGGGACAGGGGATCACAGATACGCAGTATTTT.

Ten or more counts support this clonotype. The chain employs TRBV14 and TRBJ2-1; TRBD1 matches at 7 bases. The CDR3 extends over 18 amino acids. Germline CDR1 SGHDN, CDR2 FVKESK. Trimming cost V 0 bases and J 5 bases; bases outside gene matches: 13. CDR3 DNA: TGTGCCAGCAGCCAAGAAGGGGATGTGTACAGGGGTCACAATGAGCAGTTCTTC. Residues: CASSQEGDVYRGHNEQFF.

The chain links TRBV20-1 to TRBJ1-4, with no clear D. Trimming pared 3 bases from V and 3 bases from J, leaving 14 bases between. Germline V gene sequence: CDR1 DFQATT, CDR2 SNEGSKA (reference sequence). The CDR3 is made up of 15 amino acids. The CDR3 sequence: CSASPPLGPNEKLFF. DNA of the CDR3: TGCAGTGCTAGTCCACCGTTAGGCCCTAATGAAAAACTGTTTTTT.

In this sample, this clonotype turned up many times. Written as DNA, the CDR3 is TGTGCCAGCAGCGTGAGGGATAAGACTGAAGCTTTCTTT. It is translated as CASSVRDKTEAFF. V is TRBV7-2 and J is TRBJ1-1, with D unresolved. The CDR3 consists of 13 residues. Germline-derived CDR1 and CDR2 are SGHTA and FQGNSA. Between the trimmed V and J ends, which lost 5 bases and 5 bases, there was a span of 12 bases.

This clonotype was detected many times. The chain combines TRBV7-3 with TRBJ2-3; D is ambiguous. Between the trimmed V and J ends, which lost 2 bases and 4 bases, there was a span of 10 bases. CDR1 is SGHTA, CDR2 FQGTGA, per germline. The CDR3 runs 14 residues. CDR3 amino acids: CASSLGAGADTQYF. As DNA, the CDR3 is TGTGCCAGCAGCTTAGGCGCAGGCGCAGATACGCAGTATTTT. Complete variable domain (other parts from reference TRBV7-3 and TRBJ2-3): GAGVSQTPSNKVTEKGKYVELRCDPISGHTALYWYRQSLGQGPEFLIYFQGTGAADDSGLPNDRFFAVRPEGSVSTLKIQRTERGDSAVYLCASSLGAGADTQYFGPGTRLTVL.

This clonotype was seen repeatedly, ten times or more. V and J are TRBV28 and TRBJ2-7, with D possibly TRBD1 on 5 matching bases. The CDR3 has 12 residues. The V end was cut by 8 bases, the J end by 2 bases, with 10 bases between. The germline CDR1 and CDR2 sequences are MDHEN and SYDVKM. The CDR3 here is CASGDRPYEQYV. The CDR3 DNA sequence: TGTGCCAGCGGCGACAGACCCTACGAGCAGTACGTC.

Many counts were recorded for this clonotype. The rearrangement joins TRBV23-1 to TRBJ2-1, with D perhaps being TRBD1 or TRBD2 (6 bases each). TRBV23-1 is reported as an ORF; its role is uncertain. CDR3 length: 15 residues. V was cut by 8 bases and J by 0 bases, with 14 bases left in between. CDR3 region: CASCRGGLSYNEQFF. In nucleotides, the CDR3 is TGCGCCAGCTGTCGAGGGGGACTCTCCTACAATGAGCAGTTCTTC.

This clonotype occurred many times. Here the CDR3 reads CASRMDRPSTLTTYEQYF. DNA of the CDR3: TGTGCCAGCAGGATGGACAGGCCGTCCACCCTAACTACCTACGAGCAGTACTTC. The chain carries TRBV6-2 or TRBV6-3 and TRBJ2-7; the match to TRBD1 covers 7 bases. The J segment lost 2 bases and the V segment lost 6 bases, leaving 19 bases of the junction unmatched. The CDR3 loop spans 18 amino acids. Per germline, CDR1 MNHEY and CDR2 SVGEGT.

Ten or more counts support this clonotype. The DNA of the CDR3 is TGTGCCAGCAGTTTATCGGGGTCCTCAAATTCACCCCTCCACTTT. This gives the protein CASSLSGSSNSPLHF. V is TRBV12-3 or TRBV12-4 and J is TRBJ1-6; no definite D call. This CDR3 comprises 15 residues. V was clipped by 2 bases and J by 7 bases, with 12 bases between them.

The CDR3 coding sequence is TGTGCCAGCACCGAGAGGGCCAGCTATGGCTACACCTTC. It codes for CASTERASYGYTF. The chain carries TRBV2 and TRBJ1-2; D not certain. The ends were cut back, 7 bases at V and 4 bases at J, with 13 bases in the middle. CDR3 size: 13 residues. Germline assignment: CDR1 SNHLY and CDR2 FYNNEI.

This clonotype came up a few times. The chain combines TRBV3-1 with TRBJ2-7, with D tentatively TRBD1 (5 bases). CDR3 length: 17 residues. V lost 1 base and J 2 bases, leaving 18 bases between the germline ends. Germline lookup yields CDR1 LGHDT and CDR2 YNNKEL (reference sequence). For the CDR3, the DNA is TGTGCCAGCAGCCAAGTCGTGGGGCAGATTCTCGCCTACGAGCAGTACTTC. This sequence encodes CASSQVVGQILAYEQYF.